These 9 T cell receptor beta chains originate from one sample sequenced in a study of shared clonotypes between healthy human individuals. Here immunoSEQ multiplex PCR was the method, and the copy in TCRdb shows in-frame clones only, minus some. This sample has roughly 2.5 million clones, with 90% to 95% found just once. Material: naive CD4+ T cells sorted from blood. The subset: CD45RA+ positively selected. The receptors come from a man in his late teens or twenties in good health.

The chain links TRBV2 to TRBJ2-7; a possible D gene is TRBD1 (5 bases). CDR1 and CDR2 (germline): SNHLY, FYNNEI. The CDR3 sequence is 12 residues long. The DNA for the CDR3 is TGTGTCTCAAAAGGGGCTGACGGCGAGCAGTACTTC. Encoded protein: CVSKGADGEQYF.

In DNA form, the CDR3 reads TGTGCCAGCAGCTTTACTCCTAATCAGCCCCAGCATTTT. This encodes CASSFTPNQPQHF. The rearrangement joins TRBV7-2 to TRBJ1-5; D unresolved. Germline lookup yields CDR1 SGHTA and CDR2 FQGNSA. The CDR3 runs to 13 residues. Trimming took off 3 bases at V and 4 bases at J, with 7 bases between the two ends.

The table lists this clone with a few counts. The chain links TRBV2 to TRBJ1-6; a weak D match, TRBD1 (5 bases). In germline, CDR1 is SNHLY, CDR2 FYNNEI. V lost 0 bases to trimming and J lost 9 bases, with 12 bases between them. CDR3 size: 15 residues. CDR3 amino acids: CASSEASGMGSPLHF. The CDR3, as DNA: TGTGCCAGCAGTGAAGCTTCAGGGATGGGTTCACCCCTCCACTTT. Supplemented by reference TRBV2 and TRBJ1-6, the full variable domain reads EPEVTQTPSHQVTQMGQEVILRCVPISNHLYFYWYRQILGQKVEFLVSFYNNEISEKSEIFDDQFSVERPDGSNFTLKIRSTKLEDSAMYFCASSEASGMGSPLHFGNGTRLTVT.

CDR3 in DNA: TGTGCCAGTACAGGACAGGTTAACACCGGGGAGCTGTTTTTT. Its protein product is CASTGQVNTGELFF. V is TRBV19 and J is TRBJ2-2, with 7 bases matching TRBD1. From germline, CDR1 is LNHDA and CDR2 SQIVND (reference sequence). CDR3 length equals 14 residues. V gave up 7 bases and J gave up 2 bases; unmatched junction bases: 4.

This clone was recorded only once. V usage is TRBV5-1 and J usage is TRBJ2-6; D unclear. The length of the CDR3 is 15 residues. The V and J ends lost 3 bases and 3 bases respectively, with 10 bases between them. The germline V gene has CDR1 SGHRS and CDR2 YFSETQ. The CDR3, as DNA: TGCGCCAGCAGCTCTGCCCTAGGTGGGGCCAACGTCCTGACTTTC. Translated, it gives CASSSALGGANVLTF.

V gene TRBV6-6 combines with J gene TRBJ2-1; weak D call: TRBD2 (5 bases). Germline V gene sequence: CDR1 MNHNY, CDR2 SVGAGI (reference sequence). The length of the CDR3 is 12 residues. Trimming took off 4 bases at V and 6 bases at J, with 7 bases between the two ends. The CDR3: CASSLTSNEQFF. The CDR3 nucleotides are TGTGCCAGCAGTTTAACTAGCAATGAGCAGTTCTTC.

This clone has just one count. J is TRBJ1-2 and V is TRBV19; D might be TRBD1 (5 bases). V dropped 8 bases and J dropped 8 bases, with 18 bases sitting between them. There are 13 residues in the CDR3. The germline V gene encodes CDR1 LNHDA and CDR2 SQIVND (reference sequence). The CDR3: CASSGHPEGGYTF. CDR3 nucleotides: TGTGCCAGTTCTGGACATCCCGAAGGGGGCTACACCTTC.

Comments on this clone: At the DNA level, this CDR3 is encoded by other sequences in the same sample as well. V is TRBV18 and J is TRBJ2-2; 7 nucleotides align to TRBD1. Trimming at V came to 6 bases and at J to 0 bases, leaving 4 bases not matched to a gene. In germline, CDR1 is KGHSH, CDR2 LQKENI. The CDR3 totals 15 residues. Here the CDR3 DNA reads TGTGCCAGCTCCCCGGGACAGACGAACACCGGGGAGCTGTTTTTT. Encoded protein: CASSPGQTNTGELFF. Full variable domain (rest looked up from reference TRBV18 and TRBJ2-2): NAGVMQNPRHLVRRRGQEARLRCSPMKGHSHVYWYRQLPEEGLKFMVYLQKENIIDESGMPKERFSAEFPKEGPSILRIQQVVRGDSAAYFCASSPGQTNTGELFFGEGSRLTVL.

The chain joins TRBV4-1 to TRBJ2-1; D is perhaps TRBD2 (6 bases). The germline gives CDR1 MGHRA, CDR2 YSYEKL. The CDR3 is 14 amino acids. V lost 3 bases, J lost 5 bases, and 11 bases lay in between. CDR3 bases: TGCGCCAGCAGCCACGGGGGTGTAGACAATGAGCAGTTCTTC. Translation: CASSHGGVDNEQFF.